Listed here are 5 T cell receptor beta chains from one sample, sequenced in a study of monozygotic twins with inflammatory bowel disease. TCRdb reprocessed the 5' RACE reads, keeping one entry per CDR3 protein, no DNA. Recorded here are nearly 450,000 distinct CDR3 sequences; the top ten clones represent around 2.4%. The sequencing input was blood. These receptors were taken from a human donor with ulcerative colitis or Crohn's disease, or a healthy co-twin of an affected twin (not recorded which).

The chain couples TRBV5-1 to TRBJ1-1; with no DNA, the TCRdb D assignment of TRBD1 cannot be verified. CDR3 length: 14 residues. CDR1 SGHRS and CDR2 YFSETQ come from the germline V gene. CDR3 residues: CASKNRGGNTEAFF.

The chain employs TRBV7-2 and TRBJ2-2; the TCRdb D gene call, TRBD1, has no DNA to confirm it. CDR3 size: 16 residues. CDR1 and CDR2 (germline): SGHTA, FQGNSA. The CDR3 loop reads CASRHSGGTTAGELFF.

The V gene is TRBV20-1, the J gene TRBJ2-1; TCRdb's assignment of TRBD1 cannot be checked, as there is no DNA. The CDR3 covers 12 residues. In germline, CDR1 is DFQATT, CDR2 SNEGSKA (reference sequence). The CDR3 region is CSVPTHSSEQFF.

The chain has TRBV3-1 and TRBJ2-3; the TRBD1 assignment by TCRdb is unverifiable without DNA. CDR1 is LGHDT, CDR2 YNNKEL, per germline (reference sequence). The CDR3 extends over 13 amino acids. CDR3 amino acids: CASRPQGADTQYF.

V usage is TRBV5-1 and J usage is TRBJ2-5; without DNA, the TCRdb call of TRBD2 cannot be checked. This CDR3 comprises 14 residues. In germline, CDR1 is SGHRS, CDR2 YFSETQ. This chain's CDR3 is CASSALAGLETQYF.